These T cell receptor beta chains were read from a single sample in a study of Ad26.COV2.S vaccination and SARS-CoV-2 variants. Assay: immunoSEQ multiplex PCR; the TCRdb copy retains only in-frame clones and omits some. The sample has about 400,000 clones; roughly 80% are singletons. The sample here was peripheral blood, taken in a trial of Ad26.COV2.S vaccine versus placebo. The receptor source for this set is a person aged 18 to 65 who received the Ad26.COV2.S COVID-19 vaccine or a placebo. Each CDR3 is given with its conserved first and last residue. Rows give clone size only sometimes, using once, few, many, or a class for an expanded clone.

size	V	CDR3
-	TRBV6-2/TRBV6-3	CASSYGGGGRETQYF
few	TRBV9	CASSVGSSTGELFF
-	TRBV3-1/TRBV3-2	CASSPIQRSYSGNTIYF
-	TRBV6-4	CASSGGDNSPLHF
-	TRBV7-2	CASSLGGRGYTGELFF
-	TRBV7-2	CASSLRGSAGNTIYF
-	TRBV5-1	CASSAGMNTEAFF
once	TRBV7-9	CASSLSGRHEQFF
-	TRBV4-2	CASSQGVIATPSYEQYF
-	TRBV5-1	CASSPASGPYEQYF
once	TRBV7-9	CASSLGGHEQYF
once	TRBV6-5	CASSYGTEAFF
-	TRBV7-9	CASSSRGGGGELFF
-	TRBV7-9	CASSPQAGTGAGYEQYF
few	TRBV27	CASSFSTGISGANVLTF
-	TRBV6-5	CASSYTGRLQETQYF
-	TRBV11-3	CASSPDSLTITYEQYF